The next 10 T cell receptor beta chains were all read from a single sample in a study of CD8+CD57+ T cells in acquired aplastic anemia. Patients included in sequencing had previously demonstrated CD8+CD57+ cell expansion by flow cytometry. The use of genomic DNA as template underpinned the TCR beta VDJ and CDR3 profiling. Each CDR3 protein gets one entry after TCRdb re-called the reads with MiXCR. This table has just over 200,000 distinct CDR3 sequences, around three fifths appearing once. The sequencing sample was made of sorted CD4+, CD8+, or CD8+CD57+ T cells (not recorded which) from PBMCs. The receptor set was obtained from a human donor with aplastic anemia.

As DNA, the CDR3 is TGTGCCAGCGCAGCACTAGCGGCCACAGATACGCAGTATTTT. Its translation: CASAALAATDTQYF. The chain links TRBV9 to TRBJ2-3; 8 bases fit TRBD2. Germline loops: CDR1 SGDLS, CDR2 YYNGEE. The length of the CDR3 is 14 residues. V was clipped by 7 bases and J by 2 bases; unmatched bases: 6. The variable domain in full, completed from reference TRBV9 and TRBJ2-3, reads DSGVTQTPKHLITATGQRVTLRCSPRSGDLSVYWYQQSLDQGLQFLIQYYNGEERAKGNILERFSAQQFPDLHSELNLSSLELGDSALYFCASAALAATDTQYFGPGTRLTVL.

V usage is TRBV7-6 and J usage is TRBJ2-2; the D call may be TRBD1 or TRBD2 (5 bases each). The germline V gene encodes CDR1 SGHVS and CDR2 FNYEAQ. This CDR3 comprises 14 residues. V lost 1 base to trimming and J lost 6 bases, with 9 bases between them. CDR3 bases: TGTGCCAGCAGCTTAGAGGTGGGGGCCGGGGAGCTGTTTTTT. As protein: CASSLEVGAGELFF.

The V and J genes are TRBV10-3 and TRBJ1-2, with D possibly TRBD1 on 6 matching bases. This CDR3 is 15 amino acids long. The germline gives CDR1 ENHRY, CDR2 SYGVKD. Deletions cut 2 bases from V and 4 bases from J, with 14 bases between. CDR3 in amino acids: CAISEVTGASYGYTF. DNA of the CDR3: TGTGCCATCAGTGAGGTAACGGGGGCCAGCTATGGCTACACCTTC.

V usage is TRBV19 and J usage is TRBJ1-1; 9 bases align to TRBD1. V shed 5 bases, J shed 1 base, and the junction held 8 bases outside the gene matches. Germline CDR1 is LNHDA and CDR2 is SQIVND (reference sequence). This CDR3 comprises 16 residues. CDR3 in DNA: TGTGCCAGTAGTCCAAGACAGGGGGTGAGGAACACTGAAGCTTTCTTT. Protein: CASSPRQGVRNTEAFF.

About this clonotype: A much more abundant neighbour one base away suggests this may be a read error. This rearrangement joins TRBV12-3 or TRBV12-4 to TRBJ2-5; D remains ambiguous. The CDR3 loop spans 14 amino acids. CDR3 DNA sequence: TGTGCCGGCAGTTTTTCGCAGCACCAAGAGACCCAGTACTTC. It is translated as CAGSFSQHQETQYF.

The chain has TRBV7-2 and TRBJ2-5, with TRBD2 identical over 8 bases. Germline V CDR1 and CDR2: SGHTA, FQGNSA. The CDR3 is 15 residues long. With V trimmed by 7 bases and J by 0 bases, 7 bases remained unmatched. CDR3 protein: CASIPGGGYQETQYF. CDR3 in DNA: TGTGCCAGCATCCCTGGCGGGGGGTACCAAGAGACCCAGTACTTC.

The chain combines TRBV19 with TRBJ2-2; 7 bases align to TRBD1. There are 14 residues in the CDR3. CDR1 and CDR2 from the germline V gene are LNHDA and SQIVND (reference sequence). V dropped 7 bases and J dropped 6; count of bases not matched to a gene: 8. CDR3 region: CASNPTGFAGELFF. As DNA, the CDR3 is TGTGCCAGTAACCCGACAGGGTTTGCCGGGGAGCTGTTTTTT.

The chain links TRBV24-1 to TRBJ2-2; D ambiguous. The CDR3 spans 11 residues. The V gene lost 6 bases and the J gene lost 7 bases, with 5 bases spanning the gap. Germline loops: CDR1 KGHDR, CDR2 SFDVKD. The CDR3 protein is CATSSLGELFF. In nucleotides, the CDR3 is TGTGCCACCAGTTCACTCGGGGAGCTGTTTTTT.

V is TRBV15 and J is TRBJ2-1; 7 positions match TRBD1. CDR1 is LNHNV and CDR2 is YYDKDF in the germline V gene (reference sequence). The CDR3 has 15 amino acids. Unmatched junction bases numbered 9, after V lost 4 bases and J lost 6 bases. CDR3 region: CATSKDRIGLNEQFF. The CDR3 DNA follows: TGTGCCACCAGCAAGGACAGGATTGGGCTCAATGAGCAGTTCTTC.

CDR3 DNA sequence: TGCGCCAGCAGCCAAAGGGACAGGGTGGACGGCTACACCTTC. Translating it yields CASSQRDRVDGYTF. This sequence joins TRBV4-1 and TRBJ1-2; 9 bases fit TRBD1. Germline V gene sequence: CDR1 MGHRA, CDR2 YSYEKL. V dropped 2 bases and J dropped 8; count of bases not matched to a gene: 6. The CDR3 runs to 14 residues.